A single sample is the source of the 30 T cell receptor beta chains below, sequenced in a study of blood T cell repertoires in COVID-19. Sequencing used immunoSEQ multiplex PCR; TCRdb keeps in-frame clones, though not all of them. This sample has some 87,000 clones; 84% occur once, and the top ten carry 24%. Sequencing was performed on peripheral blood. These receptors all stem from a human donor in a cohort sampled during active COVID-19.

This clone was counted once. CDR3 protein: CASSLSTDGGNEQFF. CDR3 bases: TGTGCCAGCAGTTTATCCACGGATGGGGGGAATGAGCAGTTCTTC. The genes are TRBV28 and TRBJ2-1; TRBD2 is a possible D gene (6 bases). The CDR3 consists of 15 residues. V was trimmed by 1 base and J by 7 bases, leaving 14 bases between them. CDR1 and CDR2 (germline): MDHEN, SYDVKM.

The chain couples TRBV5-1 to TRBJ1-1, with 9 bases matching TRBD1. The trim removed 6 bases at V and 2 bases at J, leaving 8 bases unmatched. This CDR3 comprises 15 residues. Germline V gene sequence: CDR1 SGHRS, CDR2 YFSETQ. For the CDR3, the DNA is TGCGCCAGCACCCCGTGGACAGGGGTTAACACTGAAGCTTTCTTT. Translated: CASTPWTGVNTEAFF. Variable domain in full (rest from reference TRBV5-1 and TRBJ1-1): KAGVTQTPRYLIKTRGQQVTLSCSPISGHRSVSWYQQTPGQGLQFLFEYFSETQRNKGNFPGRFSGRQFSNSRSEMNVSTLELGDSALYLCASTPWTGVNTEAFFGQGTRLTVV.

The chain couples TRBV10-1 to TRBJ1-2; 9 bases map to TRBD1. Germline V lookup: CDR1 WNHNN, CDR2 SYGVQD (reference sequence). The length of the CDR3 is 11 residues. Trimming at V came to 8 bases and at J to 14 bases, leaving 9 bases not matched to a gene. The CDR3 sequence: CASLDRGRGTF. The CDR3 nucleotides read TGCGCCAGCCTAGACAGGGGGAGAGGAACCTTC.

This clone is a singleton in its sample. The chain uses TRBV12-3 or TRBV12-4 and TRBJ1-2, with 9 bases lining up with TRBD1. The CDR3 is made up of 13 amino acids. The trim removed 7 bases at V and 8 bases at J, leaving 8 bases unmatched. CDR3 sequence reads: CASTWGTGFGYTF. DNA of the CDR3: TGTGCCAGCACCTGGGGGACAGGGTTCGGCTACACCTTC.

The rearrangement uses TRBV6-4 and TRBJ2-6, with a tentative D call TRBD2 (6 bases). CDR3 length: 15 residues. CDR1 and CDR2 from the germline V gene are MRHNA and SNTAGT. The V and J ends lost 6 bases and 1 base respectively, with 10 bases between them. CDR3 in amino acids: CASRSGGSGANVLTF. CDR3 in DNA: TGTGCCAGCAGAAGCGGAGGGTCTGGGGCCAACGTCCTGACTTTC.

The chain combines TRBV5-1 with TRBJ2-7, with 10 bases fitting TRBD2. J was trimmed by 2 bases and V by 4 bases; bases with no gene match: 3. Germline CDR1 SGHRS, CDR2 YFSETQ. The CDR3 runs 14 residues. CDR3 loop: CASSIAGGPYEQYF. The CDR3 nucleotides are TGCGCCAGCAGCATAGCGGGAGGACCCTACGAGCAGTACTTC.

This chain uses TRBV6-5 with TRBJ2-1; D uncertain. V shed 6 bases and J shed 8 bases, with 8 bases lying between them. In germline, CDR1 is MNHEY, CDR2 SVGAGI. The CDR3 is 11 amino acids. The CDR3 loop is CASSEIDEQFF. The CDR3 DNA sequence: TGTGCCAGCAGCGAGATCGATGAGCAGTTCTTC.

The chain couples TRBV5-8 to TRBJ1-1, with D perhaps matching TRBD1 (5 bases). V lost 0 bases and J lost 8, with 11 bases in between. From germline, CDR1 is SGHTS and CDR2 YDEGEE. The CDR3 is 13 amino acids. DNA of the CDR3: TGTGCCAGCAGCTTGGAACAGGCCCCCGAAGCTTTCTTT. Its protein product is CASSLEQAPEAFF.

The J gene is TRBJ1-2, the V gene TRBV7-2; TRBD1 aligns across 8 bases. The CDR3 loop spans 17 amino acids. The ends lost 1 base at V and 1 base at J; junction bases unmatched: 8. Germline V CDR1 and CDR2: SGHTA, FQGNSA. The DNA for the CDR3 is TGTGCCAGCAGCTTAGACCAGGGGGCAGGGTTTAACTATGGCTACACCTTC. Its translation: CASSLDQGAGFNYGYTF.

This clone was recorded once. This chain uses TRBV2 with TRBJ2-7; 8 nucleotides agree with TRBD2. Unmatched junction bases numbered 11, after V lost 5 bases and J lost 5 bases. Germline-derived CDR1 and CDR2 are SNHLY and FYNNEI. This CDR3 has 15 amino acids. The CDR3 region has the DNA TGTGCCAGCAGTCCCTCCGGGACTAGTCTCCACGAGCAGTACTTC. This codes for CASSPSGTSLHEQYF.

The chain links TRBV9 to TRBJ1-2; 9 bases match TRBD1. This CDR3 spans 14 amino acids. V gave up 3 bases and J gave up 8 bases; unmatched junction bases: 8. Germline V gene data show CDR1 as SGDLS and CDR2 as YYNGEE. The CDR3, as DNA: TGTGCCAGCAGCGCCGGGACAGGGTTCGAGGGCTACACCTTC. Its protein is CASSAGTGFEGYTF.

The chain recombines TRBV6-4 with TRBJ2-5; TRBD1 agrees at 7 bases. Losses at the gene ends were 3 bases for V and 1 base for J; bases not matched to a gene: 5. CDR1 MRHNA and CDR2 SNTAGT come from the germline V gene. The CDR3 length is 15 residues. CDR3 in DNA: TGTGCCAGCAGTGAAGCGACAGGGCCCCAAGAGACCCAGTACTTC. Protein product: CASSEATGPQETQYF.

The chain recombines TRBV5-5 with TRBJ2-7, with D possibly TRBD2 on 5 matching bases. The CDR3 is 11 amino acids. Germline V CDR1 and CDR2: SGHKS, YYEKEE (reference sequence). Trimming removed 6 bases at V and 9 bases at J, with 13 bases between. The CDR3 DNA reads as TGTGCCAGCACGCTGAGGGAAGCGCAGTACTTC. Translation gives CASTLREAQYF.

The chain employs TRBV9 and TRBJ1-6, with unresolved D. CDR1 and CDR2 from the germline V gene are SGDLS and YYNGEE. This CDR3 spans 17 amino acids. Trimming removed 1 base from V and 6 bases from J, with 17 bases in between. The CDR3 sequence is CASSVSNSGGPNSPLHF. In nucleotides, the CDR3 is TGTGCCAGCAGCGTATCGAATTCGGGAGGGCCTAATTCACCCCTCCACTTT.

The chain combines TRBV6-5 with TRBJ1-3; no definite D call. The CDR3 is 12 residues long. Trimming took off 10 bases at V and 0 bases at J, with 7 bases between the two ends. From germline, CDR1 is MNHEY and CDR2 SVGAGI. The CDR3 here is CATVTSGNTIYF. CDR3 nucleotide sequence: TGTGCCACGGTTACCTCTGGAAACACCATATATTTT.

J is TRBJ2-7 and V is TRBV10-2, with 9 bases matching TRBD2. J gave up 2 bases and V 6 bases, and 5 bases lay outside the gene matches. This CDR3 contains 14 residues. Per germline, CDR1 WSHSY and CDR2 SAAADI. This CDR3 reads CASRPSGIAYEQYF. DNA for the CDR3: TGCGCCAGCAGACCTAGCGGGATCGCCTACGAGCAGTACTTC.

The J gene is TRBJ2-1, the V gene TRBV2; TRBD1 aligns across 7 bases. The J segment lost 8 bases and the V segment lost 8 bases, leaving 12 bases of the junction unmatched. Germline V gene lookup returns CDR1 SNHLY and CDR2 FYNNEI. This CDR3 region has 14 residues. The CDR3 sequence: CASSQRDSLDEQFF. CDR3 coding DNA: TGTGCCAGCTCTCAAAGGGACAGCCTCGATGAGCAGTTCTTC.

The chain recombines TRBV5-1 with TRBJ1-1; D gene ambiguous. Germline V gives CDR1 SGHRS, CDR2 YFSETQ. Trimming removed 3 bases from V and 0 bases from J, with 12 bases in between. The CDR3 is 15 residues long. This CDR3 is CASSSVGDMNTEAFF. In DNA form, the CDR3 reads TGCGCCAGCAGCTCCGTCGGAGATATGAACACTGAAGCTTTCTTT.

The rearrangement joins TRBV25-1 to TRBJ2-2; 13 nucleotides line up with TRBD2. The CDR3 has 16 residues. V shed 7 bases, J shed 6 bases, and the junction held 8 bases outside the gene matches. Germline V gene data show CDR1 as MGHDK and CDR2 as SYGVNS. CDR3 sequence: CASNGLAGEWAGELFF. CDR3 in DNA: TGTGCCAGCAACGGACTAGCGGGAGAATGGGCCGGGGAGCTGTTTTTT.

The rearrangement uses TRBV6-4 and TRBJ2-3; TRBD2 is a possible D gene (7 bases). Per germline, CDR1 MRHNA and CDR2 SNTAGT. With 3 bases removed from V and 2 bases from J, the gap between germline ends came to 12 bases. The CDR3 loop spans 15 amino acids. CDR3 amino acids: CASSDGGGPTDTQYF. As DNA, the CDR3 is TGTGCCAGCAGTGATGGGGGGGGGCCCACAGATACGCAGTATTTT.

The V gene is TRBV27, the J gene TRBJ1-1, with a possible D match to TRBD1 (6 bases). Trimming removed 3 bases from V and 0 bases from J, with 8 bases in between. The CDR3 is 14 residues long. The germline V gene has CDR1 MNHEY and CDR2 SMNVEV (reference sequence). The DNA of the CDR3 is TGTGCCAGCAGTTTCTCAGGGGTGAACACTGAAGCTTTCTTT. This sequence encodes CASSFSGVNTEAFF.

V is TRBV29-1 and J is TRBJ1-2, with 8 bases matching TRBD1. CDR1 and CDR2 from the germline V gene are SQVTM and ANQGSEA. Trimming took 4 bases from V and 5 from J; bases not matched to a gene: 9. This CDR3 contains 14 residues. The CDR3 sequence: CSVAGTGRNYGYTF. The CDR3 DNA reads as TGCAGCGTTGCCGGGACAGGACGTAATTATGGCTACACCTTC.

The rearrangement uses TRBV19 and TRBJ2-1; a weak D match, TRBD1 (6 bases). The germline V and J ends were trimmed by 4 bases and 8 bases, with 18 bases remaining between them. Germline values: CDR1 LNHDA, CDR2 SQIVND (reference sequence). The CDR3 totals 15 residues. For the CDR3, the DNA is TGTGCCAGTAGTAGCCGATCCACAGGGTTCGATGAGCAGTTCTTC. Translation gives CASSSRSTGFDEQFF.

The CDR3 nucleotides read TGTGCCAGCAGCACCGGGAGGGGGTCAACTAATGAAAAACTGTTTTTT. This translates into CASSTGRGSTNEKLFF. The chain combines TRBV2 with TRBJ1-4, with a weak D call TRBD1 (6 bases). The CDR3 is 16 amino acids. Per the germline V gene, CDR1 is SNHLY and CDR2 is FYNNEI. V gave up 6 bases and J gave up 0 bases, with 14 bases separating them.

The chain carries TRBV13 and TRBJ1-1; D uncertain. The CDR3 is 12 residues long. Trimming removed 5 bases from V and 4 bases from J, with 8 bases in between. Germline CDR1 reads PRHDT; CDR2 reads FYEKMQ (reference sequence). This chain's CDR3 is CASSLDSTEAFF. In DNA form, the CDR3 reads TGTGCCAGCAGCCTTGACTCCACTGAAGCTTTCTTT.

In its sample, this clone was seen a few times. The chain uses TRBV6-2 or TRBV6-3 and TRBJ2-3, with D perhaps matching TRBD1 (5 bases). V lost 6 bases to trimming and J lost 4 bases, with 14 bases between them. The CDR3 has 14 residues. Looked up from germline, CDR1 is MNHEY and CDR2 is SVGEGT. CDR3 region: CASSHTDSSDTQYF. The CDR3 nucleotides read TGTGCCAGCAGCCACACCGACAGTTCAGATACGCAGTATTTT.

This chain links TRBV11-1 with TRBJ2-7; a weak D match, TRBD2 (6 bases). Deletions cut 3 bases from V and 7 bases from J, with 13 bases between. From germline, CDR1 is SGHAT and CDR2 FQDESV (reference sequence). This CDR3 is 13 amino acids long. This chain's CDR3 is CASSFAGTGEQYF. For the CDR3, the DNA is TGTGCCAGCAGCTTCGCGGGAACGGGGGAGCAGTACTTC.

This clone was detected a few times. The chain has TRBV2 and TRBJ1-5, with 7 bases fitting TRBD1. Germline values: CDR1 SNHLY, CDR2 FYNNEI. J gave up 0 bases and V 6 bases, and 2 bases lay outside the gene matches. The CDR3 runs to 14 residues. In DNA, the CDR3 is TGTGCCAGCAGGGGACAGTTTAGCAATCAGCCCCAGCATTTT. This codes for CASRGQFSNQPQHF.

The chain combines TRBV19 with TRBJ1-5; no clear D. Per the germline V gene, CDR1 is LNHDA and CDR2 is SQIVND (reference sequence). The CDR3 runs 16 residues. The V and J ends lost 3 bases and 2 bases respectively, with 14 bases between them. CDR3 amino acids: CASSMTEIAGNQPQHF. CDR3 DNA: TGTGCCAGTAGTATGACGGAAATAGCAGGCAATCAGCCCCAGCATTTT. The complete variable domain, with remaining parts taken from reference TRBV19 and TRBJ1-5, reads DGGITQSPKYLFRKEGQNVTLSCEQNLNHDAMYWYRQDPGQGLRLIYYSQIVNDFQKGDIAEGYSVSREKKESFPLTVTSAQKNPTAFYLCASSMTEIAGNQPQHFGDGTRLSIL.

The CDR3 nucleotides read TGTGCCAGCAGCCAAGATACCGCCGGGGTTCGGTCTGGAAACACCATATATTTT. Amino acid sequence: CASSQDTAGVRSGNTIYF. V is TRBV4-2 and J is TRBJ1-3, with D unclear. There are 18 residues in the CDR3. Between the trimmed V and J ends, which lost 0 bases and 1 base, there was a span of 16 bases. Per germline, CDR1 LGHNA and CDR2 YNFKEQ.